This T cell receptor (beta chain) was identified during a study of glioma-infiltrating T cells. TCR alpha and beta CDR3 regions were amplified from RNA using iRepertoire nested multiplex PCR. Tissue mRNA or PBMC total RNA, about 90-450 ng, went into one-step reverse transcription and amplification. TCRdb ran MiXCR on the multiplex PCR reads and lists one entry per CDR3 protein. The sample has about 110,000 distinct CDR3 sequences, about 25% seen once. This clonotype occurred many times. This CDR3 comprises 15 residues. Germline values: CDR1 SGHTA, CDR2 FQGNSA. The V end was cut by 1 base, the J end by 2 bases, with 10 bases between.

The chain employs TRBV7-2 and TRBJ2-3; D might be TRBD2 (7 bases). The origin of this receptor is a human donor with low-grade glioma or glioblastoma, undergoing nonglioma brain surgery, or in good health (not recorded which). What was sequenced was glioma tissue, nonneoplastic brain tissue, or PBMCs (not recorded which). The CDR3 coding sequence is TGTGCCAGCAGCTTAGTTGGGGGGGCCACAGATACGCAGTATTTT. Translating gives CASSLVGGATDTQYF.